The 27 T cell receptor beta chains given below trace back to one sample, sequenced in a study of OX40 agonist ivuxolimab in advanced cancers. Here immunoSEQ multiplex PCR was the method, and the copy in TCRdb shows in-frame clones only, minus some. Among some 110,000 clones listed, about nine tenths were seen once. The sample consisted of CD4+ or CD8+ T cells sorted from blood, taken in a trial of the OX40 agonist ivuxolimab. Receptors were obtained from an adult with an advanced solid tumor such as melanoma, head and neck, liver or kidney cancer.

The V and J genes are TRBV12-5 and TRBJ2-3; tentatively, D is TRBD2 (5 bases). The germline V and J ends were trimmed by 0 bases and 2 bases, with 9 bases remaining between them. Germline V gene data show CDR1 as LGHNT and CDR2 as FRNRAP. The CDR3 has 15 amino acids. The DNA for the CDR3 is TGTGCTAGTGGTTTGGTACTAGGCACCACAGATACGCAGTATTTT. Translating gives CASGLVLGTTDTQYF.

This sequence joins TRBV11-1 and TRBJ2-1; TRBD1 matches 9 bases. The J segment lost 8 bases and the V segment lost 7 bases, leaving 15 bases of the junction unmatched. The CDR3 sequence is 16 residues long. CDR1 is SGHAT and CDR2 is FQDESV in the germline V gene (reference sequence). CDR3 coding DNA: TGTGCCAGCACCCCCAACCCGGGACAGGGAGTTTATGAGCAGTTCTTC. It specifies CASTPNPGQGVYEQFF.

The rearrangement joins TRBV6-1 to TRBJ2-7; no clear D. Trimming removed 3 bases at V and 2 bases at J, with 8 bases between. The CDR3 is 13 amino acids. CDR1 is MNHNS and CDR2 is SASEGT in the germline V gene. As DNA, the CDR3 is TGTGCCAGCAGTGACGCGAGGACCTACGAGCAGTACTTC. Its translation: CASSDARTYEQYF.

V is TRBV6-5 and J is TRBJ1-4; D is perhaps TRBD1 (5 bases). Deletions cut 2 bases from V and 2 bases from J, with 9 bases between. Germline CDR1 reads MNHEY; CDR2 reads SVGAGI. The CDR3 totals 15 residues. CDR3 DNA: TGTGCCAGCAGTTACCAACGGGGCACTAATGAAAAACTGTTTTTT. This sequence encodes CASSYQRGTNEKLFF.

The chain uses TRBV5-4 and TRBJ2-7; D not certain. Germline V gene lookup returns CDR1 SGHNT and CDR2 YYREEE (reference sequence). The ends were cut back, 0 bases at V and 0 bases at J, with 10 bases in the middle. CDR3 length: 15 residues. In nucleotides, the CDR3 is TGTGCCAGCAGCTTGGGAGGCACACTCTCCTACGAGCAGTACTTC. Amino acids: CASSLGGTLSYEQYF.

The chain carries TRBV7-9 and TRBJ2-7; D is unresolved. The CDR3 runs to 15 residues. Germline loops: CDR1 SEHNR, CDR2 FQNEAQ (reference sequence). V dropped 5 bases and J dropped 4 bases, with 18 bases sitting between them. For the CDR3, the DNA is TGTGCCAGCAGCCCACCCCCCCGGTTCTCTTACGAGCAGTACTTC. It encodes CASSPPPRFSYEQYF.

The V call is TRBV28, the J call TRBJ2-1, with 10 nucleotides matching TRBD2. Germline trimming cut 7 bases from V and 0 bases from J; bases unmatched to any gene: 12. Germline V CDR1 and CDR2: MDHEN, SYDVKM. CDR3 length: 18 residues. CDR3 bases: TGTGCCAGCACGTTTAGCGGGGGGTCCCGGGGCTCCTACAATGAGCAGTTCTTC. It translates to CASTFSGGSRGSYNEQFF.

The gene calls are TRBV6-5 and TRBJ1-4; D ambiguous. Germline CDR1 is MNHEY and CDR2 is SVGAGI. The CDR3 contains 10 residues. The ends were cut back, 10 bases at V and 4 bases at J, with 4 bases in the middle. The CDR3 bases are TGTGCCACCCATAATGAAAAACTGTTTTTT. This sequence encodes CATHNEKLFF.

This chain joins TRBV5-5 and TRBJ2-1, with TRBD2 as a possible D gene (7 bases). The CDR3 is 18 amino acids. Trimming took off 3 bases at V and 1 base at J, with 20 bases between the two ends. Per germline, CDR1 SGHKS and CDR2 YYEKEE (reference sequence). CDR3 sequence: CASSSPVGGLRSYNEQFF. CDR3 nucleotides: TGTGCCAGCAGCTCCCCTGTGGGGGGGCTGAGGTCCTACAATGAGCAGTTCTTC.

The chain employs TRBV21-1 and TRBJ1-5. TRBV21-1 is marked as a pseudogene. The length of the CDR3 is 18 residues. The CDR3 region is CASSTGGVGAYSNQPQHF. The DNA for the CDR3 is TGTGCCAGCAGCACTGGAGGGGTCGGGGCTTATAGCAATCAGCCCCAGCATTTT.

The CDR3 loop is CASAFQTGTGGGGYTF. DNA of the CDR3: TGTGCCAGTGCCTTCCAAACCGGGACAGGGGGCGGTGGCTACACCTTC. J is TRBJ1-2 and V is TRBV7-2; 12 bases line up with TRBD1. J lost 7 bases, V lost 9 bases, and 15 bases had no gene match. Germline assignment: CDR1 SGHTA and CDR2 FQGNSA. The CDR3 extends over 16 amino acids.

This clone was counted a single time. In nucleotides, the CDR3 is TGTGCCAGCAGCCCCTTGAAAGGGCCCTTCACCCTCCACTTT. It codes for CASSPLKGPFTLHF. The chain is built from TRBV2 and TRBJ1-6; D gene ambiguous. The CDR3 contains 14 residues. V lost 6 bases to trimming and J lost 14 bases, with 20 bases between them. Germline assignment: CDR1 SNHLY and CDR2 FYNNEI. The full variable domain, completed using reference TRBV2 and TRBJ1-6, is EPEVTQTPSHQVTQMGQEVILRCVPISNHLYFYWYRQILGQKVEFLVSFYNNEISEKSEIFDDQFSVERPDGSNFTLKIRSTKLEDSAMYFCASSPLKGPFTLHFGNGTRLTVT.

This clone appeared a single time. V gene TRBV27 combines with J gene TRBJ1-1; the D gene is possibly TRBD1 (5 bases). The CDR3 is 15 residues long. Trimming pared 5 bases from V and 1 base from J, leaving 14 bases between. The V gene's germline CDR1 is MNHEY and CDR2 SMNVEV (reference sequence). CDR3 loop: CASSGWGERNTEAFF. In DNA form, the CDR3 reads TGTGCCAGCAGTGGGTGGGGGGAGAGGAACACTGAAGCTTTCTTT.

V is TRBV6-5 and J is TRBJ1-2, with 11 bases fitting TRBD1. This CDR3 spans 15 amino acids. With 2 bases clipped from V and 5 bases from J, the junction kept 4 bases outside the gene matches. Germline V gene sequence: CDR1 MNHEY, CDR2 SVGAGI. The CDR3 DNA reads TGTGCCAGCAGTTACCCCGGGACAGGGGGGTATGGCTACACCTTC. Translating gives CASSYPGTGGYGYTF.

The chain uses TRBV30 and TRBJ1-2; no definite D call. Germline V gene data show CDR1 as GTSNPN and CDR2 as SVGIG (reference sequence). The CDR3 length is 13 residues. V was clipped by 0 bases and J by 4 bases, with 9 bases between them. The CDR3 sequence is CAWSVLDGYGYTF. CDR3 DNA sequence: TGTGCCTGGAGTGTACTGGACGGCTATGGCTACACCTTC.

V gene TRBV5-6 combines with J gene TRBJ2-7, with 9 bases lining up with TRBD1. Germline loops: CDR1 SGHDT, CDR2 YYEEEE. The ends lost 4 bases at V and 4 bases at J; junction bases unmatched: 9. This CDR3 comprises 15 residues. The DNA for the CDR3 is TGTGCCAGCAGCCCTGACAGGGGGGTAGGGTACGAGCAGTACTTC. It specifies CASSPDRGVGYEQYF.

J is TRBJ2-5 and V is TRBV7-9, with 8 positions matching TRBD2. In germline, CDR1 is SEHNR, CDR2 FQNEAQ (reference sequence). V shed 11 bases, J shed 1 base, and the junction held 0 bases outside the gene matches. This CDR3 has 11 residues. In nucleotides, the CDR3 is TGTGCCGCGGGGGGCCAAGAGACCCAGTACTTC. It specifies CAAGGQETQYF.

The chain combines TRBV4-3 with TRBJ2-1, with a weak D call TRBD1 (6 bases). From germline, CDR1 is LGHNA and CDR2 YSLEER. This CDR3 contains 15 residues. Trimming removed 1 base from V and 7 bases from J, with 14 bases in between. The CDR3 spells CASSQAADSRNEQFF. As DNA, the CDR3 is TGCGCCAGCAGCCAAGCCGCGGACAGTAGGAATGAGCAGTTCTTC.

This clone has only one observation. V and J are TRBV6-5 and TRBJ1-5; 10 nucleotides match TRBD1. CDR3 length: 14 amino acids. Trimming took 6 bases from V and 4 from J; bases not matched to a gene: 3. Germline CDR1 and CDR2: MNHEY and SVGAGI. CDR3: CASRGTGVNQPQHF. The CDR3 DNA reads TGTGCCAGCAGAGGGACAGGGGTAAATCAGCCCCAGCATTTT.

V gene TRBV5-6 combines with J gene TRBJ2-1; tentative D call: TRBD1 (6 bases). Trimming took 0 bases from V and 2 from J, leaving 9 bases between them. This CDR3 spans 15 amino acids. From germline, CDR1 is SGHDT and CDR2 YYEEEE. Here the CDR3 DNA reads TGTGCCAGCAGCTTGGGACCAGGGGCCTACAATGAGCAGTTCTTC. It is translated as CASSLGPGAYNEQFF.

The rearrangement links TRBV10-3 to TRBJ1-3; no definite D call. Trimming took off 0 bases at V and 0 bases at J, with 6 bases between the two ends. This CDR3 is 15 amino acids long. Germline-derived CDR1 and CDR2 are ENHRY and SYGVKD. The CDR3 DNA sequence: TGTGCCATCAGTGAGTCCGGGGACTCTGGAAACACCATATATTTT. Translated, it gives CAISESGDSGNTIYF.

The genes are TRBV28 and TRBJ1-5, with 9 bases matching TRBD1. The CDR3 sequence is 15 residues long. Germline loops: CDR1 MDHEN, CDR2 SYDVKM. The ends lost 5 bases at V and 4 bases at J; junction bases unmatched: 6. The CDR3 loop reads CASSHPDRGNQPQHF. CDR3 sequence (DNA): TGTGCCAGCAGTCACCCCGACAGGGGGAATCAGCCCCAGCATTTT.

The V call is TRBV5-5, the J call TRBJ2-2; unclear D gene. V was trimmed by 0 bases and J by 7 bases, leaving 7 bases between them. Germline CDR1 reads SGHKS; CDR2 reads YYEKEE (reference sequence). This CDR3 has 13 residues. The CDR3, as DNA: TGTGCCAGCAGCTTGGGGGCGGTCGGGGAGCTGTTTTTT. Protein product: CASSLGAVGELFF.

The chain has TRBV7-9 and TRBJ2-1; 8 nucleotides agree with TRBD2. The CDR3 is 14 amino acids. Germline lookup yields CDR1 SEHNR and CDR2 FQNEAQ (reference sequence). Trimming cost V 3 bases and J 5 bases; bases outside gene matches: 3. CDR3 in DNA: TGTGCCAGCAGCTTTAGCGGGGAACACAATGAGCAGTTCTTC. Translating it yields CASSFSGEHNEQFF.

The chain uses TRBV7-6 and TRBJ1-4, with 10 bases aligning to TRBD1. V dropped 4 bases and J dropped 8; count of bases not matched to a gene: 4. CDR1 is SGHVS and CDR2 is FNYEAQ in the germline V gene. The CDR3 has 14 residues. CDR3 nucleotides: TGTGCCAGCAGCTATGGACAGGGGGGCGAAAAACTGTTTTTT. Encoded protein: CASSYGQGGEKLFF. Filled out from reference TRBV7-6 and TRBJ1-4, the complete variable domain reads GAGVSQSPRYKVTKRGQDVALRCDPISGHVSLYWYRQALGQGPEFLTYFNYEAQQDKSGLPNDRFSAERPEGSISTLTIQRTEQRDSAMYRCASSYGQGGEKLFFGSGTQLSVL.

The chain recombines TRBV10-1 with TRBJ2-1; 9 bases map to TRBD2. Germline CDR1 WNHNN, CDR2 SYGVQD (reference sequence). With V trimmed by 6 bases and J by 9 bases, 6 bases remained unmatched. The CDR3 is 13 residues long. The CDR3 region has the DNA TGCGCCAGCAGCTTAGCGGGGGCTCCTGAGCAGTTCTTC. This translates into CASSLAGAPEQFF.

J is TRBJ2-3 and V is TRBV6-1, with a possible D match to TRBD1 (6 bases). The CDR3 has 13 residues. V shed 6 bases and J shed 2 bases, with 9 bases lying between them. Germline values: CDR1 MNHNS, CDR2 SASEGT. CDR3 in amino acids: CASRTGNTDTQYF. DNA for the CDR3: TGTGCCAGCAGAACAGGGAACACAGATACGCAGTATTTT.